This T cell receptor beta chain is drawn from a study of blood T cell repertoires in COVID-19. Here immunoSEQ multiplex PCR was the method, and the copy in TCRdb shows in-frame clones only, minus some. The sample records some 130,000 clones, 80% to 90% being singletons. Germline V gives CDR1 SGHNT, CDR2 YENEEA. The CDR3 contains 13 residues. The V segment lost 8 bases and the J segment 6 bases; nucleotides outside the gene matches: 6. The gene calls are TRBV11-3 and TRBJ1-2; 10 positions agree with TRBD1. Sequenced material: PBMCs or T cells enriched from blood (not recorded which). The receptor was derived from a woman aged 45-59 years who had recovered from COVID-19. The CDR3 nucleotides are TGTGCCAGCCGACCCGGGACAGGGGATGGCTACACCTTC. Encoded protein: CASRPGTGDGYTF. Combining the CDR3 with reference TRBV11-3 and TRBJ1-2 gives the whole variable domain EAGVVQSPRYKIIEKKQPVAFWCNPISGHNTLYWYLQNLGQGPELLIRYENEEAVDDSQLPKDRFSAERLKGVDSTLKIQPAELGDSAVYLCASRPGTGDGYTFGSGTRLTVV.